The source of this T cell receptor (beta chain) is a study of T-cell memory formation after mild COVID-19. TCRdb recomputed calls from the 5' RACE reads with MiXCR, one row per CDR3 protein. In the table there are over 300,000 distinct CDR3 sequences, about 20% of which are singletons. Findings and caveats of the study: Cross-reactive memory appears to have joined, as suggested by some responding clones showing up in pre-infection memory.

Of note for this clonotype: The antigen remains unidentified.

The CDR3 loop spans 13 amino acids. CDR1 DFQATT and CDR2 SNEGSKA come from the germline V gene (reference sequence). The ends were cut back, 5 bases at V and 6 bases at J, with 17 bases in the middle. The receptor's source is a man between 18 and 29 years old who had mild COVID-19 (a few samples of this study predate the infection). Cell type and time point are not known. The sample was PBMCs or a T cell subset sorted from them (not recorded which). This chain links TRBV20-1 with TRBJ2-7; a possible D gene is TRBD2 (5 bases). Written as DNA, the CDR3 is TGCAGTGCTGTCCGGGCTACAGAGGGCGAGCAGTACGTC. It codes for CSAVRATEGEQYV.